The 8 T cell receptor beta chains below all came from one sample that was sequenced in a study of blood T cell repertoires in COVID-19. The table came from immunoSEQ multiplex PCR; TCRdb's copy has only in-frame clones and leaves some out. The data show 200,000 to 250,000 clones, with about 88% seen just once and around 2.6% held by the top ten. Sequenced material: PBMCs or T cells enriched from blood (not recorded which). These receptor sequences come from a woman aged 25 to 45 who had recovered from COVID-19.

The rearrangement links TRBV7-9 to TRBJ2-1; 7 nucleotides align to TRBD2. Germline CDR1 reads SEHNR; CDR2 reads FQNEAQ (reference sequence). Trimming removed 5 bases from V and 0 bases from J; junction bases left unmatched: 13. The CDR3 consists of 18 residues. The CDR3 region has the DNA TGTGCCAGCAGCCCGTCTGGCGGGGGTCCTAGCTCCTACAATGAGCAGTTCTTC. Translation: CASSPSGGGPSSYNEQFF.

The rearrangement joins TRBV5-8 to TRBJ1-1, with no clear D. Looked up from germline, CDR1 is SGHTS and CDR2 is YDEGEE. The CDR3 loop spans 18 amino acids. V was trimmed by 0 bases and J by 1 base, leaving 19 bases between them. The CDR3 here is CASSLVMGIIGGNTEAFF. The CDR3 nucleotides read TGTGCCAGCAGCTTGGTTATGGGGATTATAGGAGGGAACACTGAAGCTTTCTTT.

The chain has TRBV9 and TRBJ2-1, with TRBD1 identical over 8 bases. J gave up 7 bases and V 0 bases, and 9 bases lay outside the gene matches. CDR1 SGDLS and CDR2 YYNGEE come from the germline V gene. This CDR3 region has 16 residues. The CDR3 DNA reads TGTGCCAGCAGCGTAGCTTCCCAGGGGGCGCTTAATGAGCAGTTCTTC. Protein sequence: CASSVASQGALNEQFF.

This clone is a singleton in its sample. V gene TRBV6-5 combines with J gene TRBJ2-7; maybe TRBD2 (5 bases). Germline CDR1 and CDR2: MNHEY and SVGAGI. The CDR3 extends over 13 amino acids. Trimming shortened V by 4 bases and J by 4 bases, and 11 bases separated the two germline ends. Here the CDR3 reads CASSSGSGYEQYF. The CDR3 region has the DNA TGTGCCAGCAGTTCCGGGTCGGGGTACGAGCAGTACTTC.

The V and J genes are TRBV7-7 and TRBJ2-5, with a tentative D call TRBD2 (6 bases). The V and J ends lost 5 bases and 8 bases respectively, with 18 bases between them. This CDR3 region has 14 residues. CDR1 and CDR2 from the germline V gene are SSHAT and FNYEAQ (reference sequence). The CDR3 spells CASSQAGTGQTQYF. The CDR3 DNA reads as TGTGCCAGCAGCCAGGCCGGGACTGGGCAAACCCAGTACTTC.

This chain's CDR3 is CASSSRDKRIYGYTF. As DNA, the CDR3 is TGTGCCAGCAGTTCCAGGGACAAAAGGATCTATGGCTACACCTTC. The chain couples TRBV6-5 to TRBJ1-2, with D perhaps TRBD1 (6 bases). Germline V gives CDR1 MNHEY, CDR2 SVGAGI. The CDR3 totals 15 residues. The V gene lost 4 bases and the J gene lost 4 bases, with 16 bases spanning the gap.

The CDR3 here is CASRIRDRALGGYGYTF. The CDR3 nucleotides are TGTGCCAGCAGAATCCGGGACAGGGCCCTCGGGGGCTATGGCTACACCTTC. This chain joins TRBV21-1 and TRBJ1-2; TRBD1, as called in the table, went unchecked against the DNA. TRBV21-1 is described as a pseudogene. This CDR3 is built from 17 residues.

V is TRBV6-6 and J is TRBJ1-1, with D hard to call. Looked up from germline, CDR1 is MNHNY and CDR2 is SVGAGI (reference sequence). Trimming pared 0 bases from V and 5 bases from J, leaving 10 bases between. The CDR3 sequence is 14 residues long. This CDR3 reads CASSYSNPRTEAFF. DNA of the CDR3: TGTGCCAGCAGTTACTCGAACCCGAGGACTGAAGCTTTCTTT.